Following are 20 T cell receptor beta chains from one sample sequenced in a study of T cells in women clearing cervical HPV infection. TCRdb's table, derived via immunoSEQ multiplex PCR, lists solely in-frame clones and lacks some. Its table records around 41,000 clones. The sequencing sample was made of blood buffy coat. These receptors all come from a woman between 18 and 70 years old with a cervical HPV16 infection that either progressed to CIN3+ or cleared (not recorded which).

On this clone itself: The read halts 3 residues ahead of the CDR3 end, with the missing end drawn from the germline J gene. The chain recombines TRBV10-3 with TRBJ1-2; D unclear. V lost 4 bases, J lost 5 bases, and 20 bases lay in between. This CDR3 has 16 residues. Germline-derived CDR1 and CDR2 are ENHRY and SYGVKD. The CDR3 protein is CAISADYGDKKYGYTF. The DNA read from the CDR3 is TGTGCCATCAGTGCGGACTATGGGGATAAAAAGTATGGC.

The DNA read from the CDR3 is TGTGCCTGGGAAACGGGACAGGGCCTTCTGGGGCTCTATGGC. Its protein is CAWETGQGLLGLYG. The CDR3 reads in full as CAWETGQGLLGLYGYTF. The chain links TRBV30 to TRBJ1-2; 9 bases map to TRBD1. From the germline J gene comes the end of the CDR3, since the read stops 3 residues before it. V shed 5 bases and J 4 bases; nucleotides not matched to a gene: 17. Germline CDR1 is GTSNPN and CDR2 is SVGIG (reference sequence). This CDR3 region has 17 residues. Together with reference TRBV30 and TRBJ1-2, the CDR3 gives the full variable domain: SQTIHQWPATLVQPVGSPLSLECTVEGTSNPNLYWYRQAAGRGLQLLFYSVGIGQISSEVPQNLSASRPQDRQFILSSKKLLLSDSGFYLCAWETGQGLLGLYGYTFGSGTRLTVV.

Turning to this clone: The read finishes 3 residues shy of the CDR3 end, and the germline J gene is used to complete it. The J gene is TRBJ2-5, the V gene TRBV6-4; D tentatively reads TRBD1 or TRBD2 (5 bases each). CDR1 MRHNA and CDR2 SNTAGT come from the germline V gene. The CDR3 runs to 16 residues. The V end was cut by 7 bases, the J end by 7 bases, with 25 bases between. The CDR3 sequence: CASNYLGARGEGTQYF. The CDR3 bases that were read are TGTGCCAGCAACTACCTAGGGGCAAGAGGGGAAGGGACC.

Regarding this clone: The read terminates 3 residues before the CDR3 end, so the remaining end is supplied by the germline J gene. V is TRBV7-9 and J is TRBJ2-5, with 8 nucleotides matching TRBD1. V lost 6 bases to trimming and J lost 2 bases; unmatched junction nucleotides: 5. Germline V gene lookup returns CDR1 SEHNR and CDR2 FQNEAQ (reference sequence). The length of the CDR3 is 14 residues. The part of the CDR3 DNA that was read is TGTGCCAGCAGGCGGACAGGGAGGCAAGAGACC. Protein product: CASRRTGRQET. The whole CDR3 reads CASRRTGRQETQYF.

Regarding this clone: The read terminates 3 residues before the CDR3 end, so the remaining end is supplied by the germline J gene. V usage is TRBV7-9 and J usage is TRBJ1-2, with 8 bases lining up with TRBD1. The germline gives CDR1 SEHNR, CDR2 FQNEAQ (reference sequence). V was pared by 4 bases and J by 3 bases, with 4 bases of the junction left unmatched. This CDR3 spans 14 amino acids. The part of the CDR3 DNA that was read is TGTGCCAGCAGCTCAGGGGGCAGATACTATGGC. The encoded protein is CASSSGGRYYG. The entire CDR3 protein reads CASSSGGRYYGYTF. The variable domain in full, completed from reference TRBV7-9 and TRBJ1-2, reads DTGVSQNPRHKITKRGQNVTFRCDPISEHNRLYWYRQTLGQGPEFLTYFQNEAQLEKSRLLSDRFSAERPKGSFSTLEIQRTEQGDSAMYLCASSSGGRYYGYTFGSGTRLTVV.

About this clone: With the read ending 3 residues before the CDR3 end, the germline J gene is used to fill in that end. This rearrangement joins TRBV28 to TRBJ2-3; maybe TRBD1 (5 bases). Germline CDR1 reads MDHEN; CDR2 reads SYDVKM. The CDR3 totals 15 residues. V dropped 3 bases and J dropped 2 bases, with 12 bases sitting between them. CDR3 amino acids: CASSFPDTYTDTQYF. Partial CDR3 DNA: TGTGCCAGCAGTTTCCCGGACACTTACACAGATACG. Together with reference TRBV28 and TRBJ2-3, the CDR3 gives the full variable domain: DVKVTQSSRYLVKRTGEKVFLECVQDMDHENMFWYRQDPGLGLRLIYFSYDVKMKEKGDIPEGYSVSREKKERFSLILESASTNQTSMYLCASSFPDTYTDTQYFGPGTRLTVL.

Concerning this clone itself: The read finishes 3 residues shy of the CDR3 end, and the germline J gene is used to complete it. The gene calls are TRBV13 and TRBJ2-5; D is ambiguous. CDR3 length: 15 amino acids. Germline loops: CDR1 PRHDT, CDR2 FYEKMQ (reference sequence). V was shortened by 4 bases and J by 5 bases, with 17 bases between the two germline ends. CDR3 DNA (partial): TGTGCCAGCAGCTCCCGGGTTGCGCTTGGGGAGACC. Translated: CASSSRVALGET. The CDR3 in full is CASSSRVALGETQYF.

Of note for this clone: The read is 3 residues too short to cover the CDR3 end, so that end is filled in from the germline J gene. V and J are TRBV19 and TRBJ2-1; perhaps TRBD2 as D (6 bases). This CDR3 comprises 13 residues. Per germline, CDR1 LNHDA and CDR2 SQIVND (reference sequence). V lost 4 bases, J lost 8 bases, and 12 bases lay in between. CDR3 DNA (partial): TGTGCCAGTAGTAGGAGGGGTGAGGATGAG. Translation: CASSRRGEDE. The CDR3, in full, reads CASSRRGEDEQFF.

Concerning this clone: The CDR3 end falls 3 residues outside the read, so it is completed with the germline J gene. This chain connects TRBV5-5 to TRBJ1-2; 7 bases align to TRBD1. Unmatched junction bases numbered 2, after V lost 0 bases and J lost 6 bases. The CDR3 has 13 amino acids. The germline gives CDR1 SGHKS, CDR2 YYEKEE (reference sequence). CDR3 sequence reads: CASSLETGHGYTF. Incomplete CDR3 DNA: TGTGCCAGCAGCTTGGAGACAGGGCATGGC.

Concerning this clone itself: The CDR3 goes on 3 residues after the read ends, and that part is filled in from the germline J gene. The rearrangement uses TRBV3-1 (or the pseudogene TRBV3-2) and TRBJ2-2; TRBD2 might be the D (6 bases). The CDR3 is 15 residues long. The V gene lost 6 bases and the J gene lost 3 bases, with 14 bases spanning the gap. Germline V gene lookup returns CDR1 LGHDT and CDR2 YNNKEL (reference sequence). The CDR3 protein is CASRDSGSYTGELFF. The part of the CDR3 DNA that was read is TGTGCCAGCAGGGACTCCGGGAGCTACACCGGGGAG.

Details on this clone: The missing CDR3 end, 3 residues past where the read stops, is filled in from the germline J gene. This chain joins TRBV11-2 and TRBJ1-1; perhaps TRBD1 as D (5 bases). V lost 0 bases and J lost 4, with 12 bases in between. There are 15 residues in the CDR3. Germline V gene lookup returns CDR1 SGHAT and CDR2 FQNNGV. The CDR3 here is CASSLDPSGFTEAFF. The CDR3 DNA, read in part, is TGTGCCAGCAGCTTAGATCCTTCAGGGTTCACTGAA.

Points on this clone: A read error may produce the germline difference seen at one junction end. The sequenced part of the CDR3 DNA is TGTGCCGGCAGCCCCGGGACAGGGAGCCCACCC. Its translation is CAGSPGTGSPP. The full CDR3 reads CAGSPGTGSPPLHF. The rearrangement uses TRBV7-6 and TRBJ1-6; 9 bases are a match to TRBD1. Read coverage stops 3 residues before the CDR3 terminus; the germline J gene supplies the remainder. The CDR3 consists of 14 residues. From germline, CDR1 is SGHVS and CDR2 FNYEAQ.

A word on this clone: Read coverage stops 3 residues before the CDR3 terminus; the germline J gene supplies the remainder. The gene calls are TRBV7-7 and TRBJ2-2; 9 bases line up with TRBD2. Germline V lookup: CDR1 SSHAT, CDR2 FNYEAQ (reference sequence). J was trimmed by 2 bases and V by 4 bases; bases with no gene match: 11. The length of the CDR3 is 18 residues. The sequenced CDR3 bases are TGTGCCAGCAGCTCCTCCGGTGGGCTAGCGGGAAACACCGGGGAG. Translated: CASSSSGGLAGNTGE. From start to end, the CDR3 is CASSSSGGLAGNTGELFF.

Points on this clone: Read sequence stops 3 residues before the CDR3 end, and the germline J gene provides the missing end. The J gene is TRBJ1-5, the V gene TRBV19; the D gene is possibly TRBD1 (6 bases). The CDR3 sequence is 16 residues long. CDR1 LNHDA and CDR2 SQIVND come from the germline V gene (reference sequence). V was trimmed by 1 base and J by 0 bases, leaving 10 bases between them. CDR3 protein: CASSIGQGYSNQPQHF. The sequenced part of the CDR3 DNA is TGTGCCAGTAGTATAGGGCAGGGGTATAGCAATCAGCCC.

In regard to this clone: The missing CDR3 end, 3 residues past where the read stops, is filled in from the germline J gene. The V call is TRBV7-3, the J call TRBJ2-2, with D possibly being TRBD2 (6 bases). The germline V and J ends were trimmed by 7 bases and 6 bases, with 12 bases remaining between them. This CDR3 is built from 13 residues. Germline assignment: CDR1 SGHTA and CDR2 FQGTGA. CDR3 bases read: TGTGCCAGCACCATGACTAGTCCCGGGGAG. Translating gives CASTMTSPGE. The entire CDR3 protein is CASTMTSPGELFF. The full variable domain, completed using reference TRBV7-3 and TRBJ2-2, is GAGVSQTPSNKVTEKGKYVELRCDPISGHTALYWYRQSLGQGPEFLIYFQGTGAADDSGLPNDRFFAVRPEGSVSTLKIQRTERGDSAVYLCASTMTSPGELFFGEGSRLTVL.

Concerning this clone itself: The read gets to within 3 residues of the CDR3 end, and the germline J gene fills in the rest. The V gene is TRBV6-2 or TRBV6-3, the J gene TRBJ2-7, with a weak D call TRBD1 (5 bases). The V and J ends lost 1 base and 2 bases respectively, with 15 bases between them. Germline loops: CDR1 MNHEY, CDR2 SVGEGT. This CDR3 is 16 amino acids long. CDR3 protein: CASSYLAIGQPYEQYF. Partial CDR3 DNA: TGTGCCAGCAGTTACTTAGCCATCGGACAACCCTACGAG.

For this clone: The read finishes 3 residues shy of the CDR3 end, and the germline J gene is used to complete it. The rearrangement uses TRBV11-1 and TRBJ1-2; 7 nucleotides agree with TRBD1. Germline V gene data show CDR1 as SGHAT and CDR2 as FQDESV (reference sequence). This CDR3 has 13 residues. V lost 5 bases and J lost 5; bases outside the gene matches: 5. Incomplete CDR3 DNA: TGTGCCAGCAGCCCCGACAGGGAGTATGGC. Protein product: CASSPDREYG. The complete CDR3 reads CASSPDREYGYTF.

In regard to this clone: The CDR3 extends 3 residues past the end of the read, so its final part is completed from the germline J gene. J is TRBJ2-1 and V is TRBV7-9; 8 bases agree with TRBD1. Germline lookup yields CDR1 SEHNR and CDR2 FQNEAQ (reference sequence). The CDR3 covers 15 residues. V dropped 5 bases and J dropped 0; count of bases not matched to a gene: 3. CDR3 sequence: CASSGTGSSYNEQFF. Incomplete CDR3 DNA: TGTGCCAGCAGCGGGACAGGCAGCTCCTACAATGAG.

A note on this clone: The CDR3 extends 3 residues past the end of the read, so its final part is completed from the germline J gene. The J gene is TRBJ2-7, the V gene TRBV19, with D perhaps TRBD2 (5 bases). Trimming took 6 bases from V and 2 from J, leaving 11 bases between them. From germline, CDR1 is LNHDA and CDR2 SQIVND (reference sequence). CDR3 length: 13 amino acids. This chain's CDR3 is CASSSGLTYEQYF. CDR3 DNA, as far as it was read: TGTGCCAGTAGCAGCGGATTGACCTACGAG.

The sequenced CDR3 bases are TGTGCCAGCAGCTTAACGGGACAGCAACTAGCAACAGATACG. This codes for CASSLTGQQLATDT. The CDR3 reads in full as CASSLTGQQLATDTQYF. The V call is TRBV7-3, the J call TRBJ2-3, with D possibly being TRBD1 (7 bases). The read comes to an end 3 residues before the CDR3 does, leaving the germline J gene to fill in the end. The ends were cut back, 0 bases at V and 3 bases at J, with 16 bases in the middle. Germline V gene lookup returns CDR1 SGHTA and CDR2 FQGTGA. The CDR3 sequence is 17 residues long.